The 26 T cell receptor beta chains below were found in one sample sequenced in a study of T cells in Graves' hyperthyroidism and ophthalmopathy. There were TCR beta CDR3 regions amplified from RNA transcripts. A set of HTBI primers served as the primers for a first-round RT-PCR of the TCR CDR3. TCRdb passed the multiplex PCR reads through MiXCR, listing each CDR3 protein once. The table shows about 510,000 distinct CDR3 sequences, with around 15% occurring only once. The source material was blood. The receptors derive from a woman in her 40s with Graves' hyperthyroidism.

This clonotype was detected ten times or more. The chain combines TRBV28 with TRBJ1-1, with D possibly TRBD1 on 6 matching bases. The CDR3 sequence is 15 residues long. Germline CDR1 reads MDHEN; CDR2 reads SYDVKM. The V gene lost 6 bases and the J gene lost 3 bases, with 17 bases spanning the gap. Written as DNA, the CDR3 is TGTGCCAGCAGCCTAAGGACAGAAGGGTACACTGAAGCTTTCTTT. Its protein is CASSLRTEGYTEAFF.

This clonotype turned up a few times. V gene TRBV20-1 combines with J gene TRBJ2-1; TRBD1 aligns across 9 bases. Per germline, CDR1 DFQATT and CDR2 SNEGSKA (reference sequence). The CDR3 length is 15 residues. V trimming: 6 bases; J trimming: 6 bases; junction bases outside the gene matches: 12. CDR3 DNA sequence: TGCAGTGCGGACAATCGGGACAGGGTGGGCAATGAGCAGTTCTTC. This encodes CSADNRDRVGNEQFF.

This clonotype has just a few counts. The rearrangement links TRBV29-1 to TRBJ2-7, with TRBD2 matching over 7 bases. The germline gives CDR1 SQVTM, CDR2 ANQGSEA. V gave up 5 bases and J gave up 1 base; unmatched junction bases: 5. CDR3 length equals 13 residues. The DNA for the CDR3 is TGCAGCGTTACGGGAGGCACTTCCTACGAGCAGTACTTC. Translated: CSVTGGTSYEQYF.

V usage is TRBV9 and J usage is TRBJ2-1; no clear D gene. Trimming took off 3 bases at V and 5 bases at J, with 12 bases between the two ends. Germline-derived CDR1 and CDR2 are SGDLS and YYNGEE. The CDR3 runs to 14 residues. DNA of the CDR3: TGTGCCAGCAGCGCGGATAGCATCCACAATGAGCAGTTCTTC. This sequence encodes CASSADSIHNEQFF. Full variable domain (remainder filled in from reference TRBV9 and TRBJ2-1): DSGVTQTPKHLITATGQRVTLRCSPRSGDLSVYWYQQSLDQGLQFLIQYYNGEERAKGNILERFSAQQFPDLHSELNLSSLELGDSALYFCASSADSIHNEQFFGPGTRLTVL.

This chain connects TRBV20-1 to TRBJ2-7; D possibly corresponds to TRBD1 (5 bases). The V gene's germline CDR1 is DFQATT and CDR2 SNEGSKA (reference sequence). V lost 2 bases and J 6 bases, leaving 11 bases between the germline ends. The CDR3 extends over 12 amino acids. CDR3 coding DNA: TGCAGTGCTAGACAGGGTCAATCCGAGCAGTACTTC. Amino acids: CSARQGQSEQYF.

This clonotype has a handful of counts. The gene calls are TRBV19 and TRBJ1-5, with D maybe TRBD1 (6 bases). In germline, CDR1 is LNHDA, CDR2 SQIVND (reference sequence). Trimming removed 3 bases from V and 3 bases from J, with 12 bases in between. The CDR3 spans 15 residues. CDR3 nucleotide sequence: TGTGCCAGTAGTATGGGGGCGGGCACCAATCAGCCCCAGCATTTT. Translating it yields CASSMGAGTNQPQHF.

This clonotype was observed at least ten times. The chain links TRBV28 to TRBJ2-1, with 9 bases lining up with TRBD1. The CDR3 consists of 16 residues. The trim removed 6 bases at V and 5 bases at J, leaving 11 bases unmatched. CDR1 is MDHEN and CDR2 is SYDVKM in the germline V gene. CDR3 DNA sequence: TGTGCCAGCAGCATTGTTCCGGGACAGGGACACAATGAGCAGTTCTTC. It encodes CASSIVPGQGHNEQFF.

V and J are TRBV6-2 or TRBV6-3 and TRBJ2-2; 8 bases are shared with TRBD2. The germline V gene has CDR1 MNHEY and CDR2 SVGEGT. CDR3 length: 17 amino acids. J was trimmed by 4 bases and V by 0 bases; bases with no gene match: 7. Here the CDR3 DNA reads TGTGCCAGCAGTTACTCGGGAGCGGGAGCGGGCACCGGGGAGCTGTTTTTT. It yields the protein CASSYSGAGAGTGELFF.

The chain couples TRBV20-1 to TRBJ2-7; D is possibly TRBD2 (6 bases). This CDR3 comprises 15 residues. V dropped 0 bases and J dropped 7 bases, with 19 bases sitting between them. The germline V gene encodes CDR1 DFQATT and CDR2 SNEGSKA (reference sequence). The CDR3 sequence is CSARDPGLSVWEQYF. The CDR3 nucleotides are TGCAGTGCTAGAGATCCGGGACTCTCCGTTTGGGAGCAGTACTTC.

The CDR3 DNA reads as TGTGCCAGCAGCTTCCCCGCGGGGACAGGGATATACGAGCAGTACTTC. Its protein product is CASSFPAGTGIYEQYF. The V and J genes are TRBV7-3 and TRBJ2-7, with 9 bases aligning to TRBD1. The ends lost 3 bases at V and 4 bases at J; junction bases unmatched: 10. Germline CDR1 SGHTA, CDR2 FQGTGA. This CDR3 has 16 amino acids.

This clonotype was detected only once. This rearrangement joins TRBV19 to TRBJ1-5; TRBD1 matches at 12 bases. With 5 bases clipped from V and 1 base from J, the junction kept 6 bases outside the gene matches. Germline V gene data show CDR1 as LNHDA and CDR2 as SQIVND (reference sequence). This CDR3 is 17 amino acids long. Here the CDR3 reads CASSPGTGGRSNQPQHF. The CDR3 bases are TGTGCCAGTAGTCCAGGGACAGGGGGCAGGAGCAATCAGCCCCAGCATTTT.

This clonotype was observed many times. The V gene is TRBV28, the J gene TRBJ2-5; D is unclear. Trimming shortened V by 8 bases and J by 5 bases, and 21 bases separated the two germline ends. The CDR3 runs 15 residues. Germline V lookup: CDR1 MDHEN, CDR2 SYDVKM. The CDR3 DNA reads TGTGCCAGCCAAACAAATAAGGGTTTGTGGGAGACCCAGTACTTC. It translates to CASQTNKGLWETQYF.

The chain couples TRBV5-1 to TRBJ1-3; 7 bases fit TRBD1. This CDR3 contains 17 residues. The ends lost 6 bases at V and 4 bases at J; junction bases unmatched: 16. From germline, CDR1 is SGHRS and CDR2 YFSETQ. The CDR3 sequence is CASTSGDSFGLGNTIYF. CDR3 DNA sequence: TGCGCCAGCACGAGCGGGGACAGTTTTGGTTTGGGAAACACCATATATTTT.

The rearrangement uses TRBV2 and TRBJ2-1; TRBD2 agrees at 12 bases. Trimming took 8 bases from V and 9 from J; bases not matched to a gene: 11. The CDR3 extends over 15 amino acids. The germline CDR1 and CDR2 sequences are SNHLY and FYNNEI. The CDR3 DNA reads as TGTGCCAGCGAAGAGCTAGCGGGGGGGTCGGGTGAGCAGTTCTTC. As protein: CASEELAGGSGEQFF.

This clonotype was counted a few times. The V gene is TRBV10-3, the J gene TRBJ2-1; TRBD2 is a possible D gene (7 bases). V was trimmed by 3 bases and J by 6 bases, leaving 12 bases between them. Germline CDR1 is ENHRY and CDR2 is SYGVKD. The CDR3 consists of 14 residues. CDR3 residues: CAISEGGGVNEQFF. The CDR3 coding sequence is TGTGCCATCAGTGAAGGGGGGGGAGTCAATGAGCAGTTCTTC.

This clonotype was counted ten times or more. The chain recombines TRBV29-1 with TRBJ2-7; 11 bases are a match to TRBD2. Germline V gene lookup returns CDR1 SQVTM and CDR2 ANQGSEA. The CDR3 is made up of 15 amino acids. J was trimmed by 0 bases and V by 7 bases; bases with no gene match: 8. Written as DNA, the CDR3 is TGCAGCGCCAAAACTAGCGGGAGTTCCTCCTACGAGCAGTACTTC. Its protein product is CSAKTSGSSSYEQYF.

The V call is TRBV5-1, the J call TRBJ2-1; TRBD2 might be the D (6 bases). Trimming pared 6 bases from V and 0 bases from J, leaving 13 bases between. The CDR3 loop spans 15 amino acids. In germline, CDR1 is SGHRS, CDR2 YFSETQ. The CDR3 region has the DNA TGCGCCAGCACCGAACCGGGACTCTCCTACAATGAGCAGTTCTTC. Its translation is CASTEPGLSYNEQFF.

The V gene is TRBV12-3 or TRBV12-4, the J gene TRBJ1-5; perhaps TRBD1 as D (5 bases). The germline V and J ends were trimmed by 6 bases and 4 bases, with 13 bases remaining between them. The CDR3 runs to 14 residues. The CDR3 sequence is CASSPGGLNQPQHF. In DNA form, the CDR3 reads TGTGCCAGCAGCCCTGGGGGATTAAATCAGCCCCAGCATTTT.

This clonotype was picked up many times. The rearrangement joins TRBV5-1 to TRBJ2-7; 7 positions agree with TRBD2. The V gene end was trimmed by 4 bases and the J gene end by 0 bases; junction bases not matched to a gene: 10. The CDR3 runs 16 residues. CDR1 SGHRS and CDR2 YFSETQ come from the germline V gene. The CDR3 DNA reads as TGCGCCAGCAGCCCCGTAACTAGCGAAAGCTCCTACGAGCAGTACTTC. Amino acid sequence: CASSPVTSESSYEQYF.

The CDR3 here is CASSLDSLGPEGSEQFF. The CDR3, as DNA: TGTGCCAGCAGCTTAGATTCTTTGGGCCCCGAAGGCAGTGAGCAGTTCTTC. The chain is built from TRBV7-6 and TRBJ2-1; D is unresolved. The CDR3 is made up of 17 amino acids. V gave up 1 base and J gave up 9 bases, with 22 bases separating them. Per the germline V gene, CDR1 is SGHVS and CDR2 is FNYEAQ.

The CDR3 loop reads CASSLIGIQNEQYF. CDR3 bases: TGTGCCAGCAGTTTAATAGGGATCCAGAACGAGCAGTACTTC. The chain has TRBV12-3 or TRBV12-4 and TRBJ2-7; D gene ambiguous. With 2 bases removed from V and 5 bases from J, the gap between germline ends came to 13 bases. This CDR3 has 14 amino acids.

This clonotype has at least ten counts. The chain uses TRBV28 and TRBJ2-7, with D unclear. Trimming left V 5 bases short and J 2 bases short, with 13 bases between. The germline V gene has CDR1 MDHEN and CDR2 SYDVKM. This CDR3 has 14 residues. The chain's CDR3 is CASSRGTDPYEQYF. The CDR3 DNA follows: TGTGCCAGCAGTCGCGGAACAGACCCCTACGAGCAGTACTTC.

In its sample, this clonotype was seen a few times. The rearrangement links TRBV19 to TRBJ1-1; D is uncertain. The V end lost 4 bases, the J end lost 0 bases, and 12 bases lay between the germline ends. The CDR3 is made up of 15 amino acids. Germline assignment: CDR1 LNHDA and CDR2 SQIVND (reference sequence). In DNA form, the CDR3 reads TGTGCCAGTAGTAAGCTGGACCGCCTGAACACTGAAGCTTTCTTT. This codes for CASSKLDRLNTEAFF.

This clonotype was detected many times. The rearrangement uses TRBV11-1 and TRBJ2-7, with 9 positions matching TRBD1. V was clipped by 1 base and J by 4 bases; unmatched bases: 5. This CDR3 region has 15 residues. The germline CDR1 and CDR2 sequences are SGHAT and FQDESV (reference sequence). The CDR3 DNA follows: TGTGCCAGCAGCTTAGGAAGGACAGGGGAATACGAGCAGTACTTC. Protein sequence: CASSLGRTGEYEQYF.

The CDR3 reads CASSSGRGEQLFF. DNA of the CDR3: TGTGCCAGCAGCTCTGGACGCGGCGAGCAACTGTTTTTT. The V gene is TRBV9, the J gene TRBJ1-4, with D uncertain. The CDR3 sequence is 13 residues long. Per the germline V gene, CDR1 is SGDLS and CDR2 is YYNGEE. Deletions cut 4 bases from V and 12 bases from J, with 16 bases between.

This clonotype was counted ten times or more. The rearrangement joins TRBV12-3 or TRBV12-4 to TRBJ1-1, with 8 bases aligning to TRBD1. The CDR3 sequence is 13 residues long. Germline trimming cut 6 bases from V and 5 bases from J; bases unmatched to any gene: 5. As DNA, the CDR3 is TGTGCCAGCAGCCCGACAGGGGAGACTGAAGCTTTCTTT. Its translation is CASSPTGETEAFF.